This T cell receptor beta chain derives from a study of blood T cell repertoires in COVID-19. Study as a whole: Donors in the United States, Italy and Spain gave samples during acute or convalescent COVID-19. T cells, B-cell-depleted T cells, or PBMCs provided the cDNA or gDNA that served as material.

Original handling: The assay estimated nucleated cells by amplifying reference gene primers. Profiled with immunoSEQ multiplex PCR; TCRdb holds only in-frame clones, not every one. Clone size and V and J calls were adopted from that table, with D and trimming inferred from the DNA. This repertoire shows around 300,000 clones, 75% to 90% found once; its top ten account for 2% to 2.5%. There are 14 residues in the CDR3. Trimming removed 6 bases from V and 8 bases from J; junction bases left unmatched: 8. From germline, CDR1 is GTSNPN and CDR2 SVGIG (reference sequence). The sample taken for sequencing was PBMCs or T cells enriched from blood (not recorded which). This TCR derives from a woman under 30 who had recovered from COVID-19. This rearrangement joins TRBV30 to TRBJ2-3; 13 positions match TRBD2. The CDR3 DNA follows: TGTGCCTGTCTACTAGCGGGGGGGCAAGGTACGCAGTATTTT. Its translation is CACLLAGGQGTQYF.